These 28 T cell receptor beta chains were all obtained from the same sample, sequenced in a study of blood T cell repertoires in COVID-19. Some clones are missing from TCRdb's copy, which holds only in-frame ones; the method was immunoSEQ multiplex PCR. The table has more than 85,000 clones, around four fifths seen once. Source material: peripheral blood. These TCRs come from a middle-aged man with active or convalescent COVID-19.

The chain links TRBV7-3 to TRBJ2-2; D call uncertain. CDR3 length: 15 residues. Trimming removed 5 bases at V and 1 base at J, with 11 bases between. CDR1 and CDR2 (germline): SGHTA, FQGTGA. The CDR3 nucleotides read TGTGCCAGCAGCCCGAGGCCACTGAACACCGGGGAGCTGTTTTTT. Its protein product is CASSPRPLNTGELFF.

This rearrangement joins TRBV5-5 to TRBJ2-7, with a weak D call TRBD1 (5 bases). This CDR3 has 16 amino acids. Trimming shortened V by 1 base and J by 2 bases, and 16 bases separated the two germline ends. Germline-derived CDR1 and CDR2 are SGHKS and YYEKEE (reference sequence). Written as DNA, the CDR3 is TGTGCCAGCAGCTTGAACCTGCAGGGCAGCCCCTACGAGCAGTACTTC. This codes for CASSLNLQGSPYEQYF.

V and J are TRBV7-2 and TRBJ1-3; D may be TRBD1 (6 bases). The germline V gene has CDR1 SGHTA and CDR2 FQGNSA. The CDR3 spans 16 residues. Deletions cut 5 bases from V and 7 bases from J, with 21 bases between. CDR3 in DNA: TGTGCCAGCAGCCCCGTGGGACAAGGTCTTGGGAACACCATATATTTT. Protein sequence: CASSPVGQGLGNTIYF.

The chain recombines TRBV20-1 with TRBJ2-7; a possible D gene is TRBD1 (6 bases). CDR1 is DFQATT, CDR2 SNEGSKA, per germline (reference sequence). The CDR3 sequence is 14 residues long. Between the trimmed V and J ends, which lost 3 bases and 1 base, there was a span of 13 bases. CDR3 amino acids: CSASRTAQSYEQYF. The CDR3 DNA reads TGCAGTGCTAGTCGGACAGCCCAGTCCTACGAGCAGTACTTC.

The CDR3 reads CASSPEANTEAFF. Written as DNA, the CDR3 is TGTGCCAGCAGTCCGGAGGCGAACACTGAAGCTTTCTTT. The chain links TRBV12-3 or TRBV12-4 to TRBJ1-1; D call uncertain. There are 13 residues in the CDR3. V was shortened by 5 bases and J by 1 base, with 8 bases between the two germline ends.

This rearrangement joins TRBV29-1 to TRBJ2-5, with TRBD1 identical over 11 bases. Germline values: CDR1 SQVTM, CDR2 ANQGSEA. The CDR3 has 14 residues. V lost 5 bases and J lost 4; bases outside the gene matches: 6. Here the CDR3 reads CSVKTGTGGETQYF. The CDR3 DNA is TGCAGCGTTAAAACCGGGACAGGGGGAGAGACCCAGTACTTC.

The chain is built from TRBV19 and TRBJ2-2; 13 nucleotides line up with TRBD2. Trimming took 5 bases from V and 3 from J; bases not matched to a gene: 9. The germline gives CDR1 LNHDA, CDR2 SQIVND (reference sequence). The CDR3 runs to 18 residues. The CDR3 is CASSSNPGLAGDTGELFF. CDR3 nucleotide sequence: TGTGCCAGTAGTTCCAACCCCGGACTAGCGGGGGACACCGGGGAGCTGTTTTTT.

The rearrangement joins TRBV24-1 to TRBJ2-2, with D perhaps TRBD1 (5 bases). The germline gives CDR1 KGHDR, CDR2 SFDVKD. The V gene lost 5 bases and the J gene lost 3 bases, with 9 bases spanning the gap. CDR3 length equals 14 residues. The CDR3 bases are TGTGCCACCAGTGGAAAGGGGTACACCGGGGAGCTGTTTTTT. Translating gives CATSGKGYTGELFF.

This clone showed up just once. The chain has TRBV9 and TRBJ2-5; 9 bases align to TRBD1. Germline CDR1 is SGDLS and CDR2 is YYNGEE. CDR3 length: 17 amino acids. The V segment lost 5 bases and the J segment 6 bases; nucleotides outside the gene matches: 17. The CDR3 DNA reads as TGTGCCAGCAGTTCCGGGACAGGGTCCTCGGTCACGAAGACCCAGTACTTC. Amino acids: CASSSGTGSSVTKTQYF.

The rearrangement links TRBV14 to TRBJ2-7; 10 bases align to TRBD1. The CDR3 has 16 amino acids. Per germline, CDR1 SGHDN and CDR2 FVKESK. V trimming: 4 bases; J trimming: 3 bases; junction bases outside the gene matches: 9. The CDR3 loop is CASSPKAGTGDYEQYF. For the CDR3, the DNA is TGTGCCAGCAGCCCTAAGGCGGGGACAGGGGACTACGAGCAGTACTTC.

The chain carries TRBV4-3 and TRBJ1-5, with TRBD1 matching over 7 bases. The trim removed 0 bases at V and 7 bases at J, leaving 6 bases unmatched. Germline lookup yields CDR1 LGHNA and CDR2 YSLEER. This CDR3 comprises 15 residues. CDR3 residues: CASSQEWQGEQPQHF. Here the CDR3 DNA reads TGCGCCAGCAGCCAAGAATGGCAGGGGGAACAGCCCCAGCATTTT.

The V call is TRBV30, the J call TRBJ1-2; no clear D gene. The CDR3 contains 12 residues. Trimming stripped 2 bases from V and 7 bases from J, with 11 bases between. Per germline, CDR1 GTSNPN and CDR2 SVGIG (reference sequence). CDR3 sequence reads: CAWSRTDPGYTF. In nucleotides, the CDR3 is TGTGCCTGGAGTCGAACAGATCCTGGCTACACCTTC.

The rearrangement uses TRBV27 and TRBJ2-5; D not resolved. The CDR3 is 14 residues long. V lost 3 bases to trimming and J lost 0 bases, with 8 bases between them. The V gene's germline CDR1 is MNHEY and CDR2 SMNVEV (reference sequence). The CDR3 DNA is TGTGCCAGCAGTTTTCTCTCCGACCAAGAGACCCAGTACTTC. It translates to CASSFLSDQETQYF.

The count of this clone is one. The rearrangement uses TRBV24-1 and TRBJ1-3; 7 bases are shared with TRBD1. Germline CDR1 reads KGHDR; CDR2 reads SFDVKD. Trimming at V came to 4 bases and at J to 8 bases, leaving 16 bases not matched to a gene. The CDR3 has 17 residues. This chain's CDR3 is CATSDHGTEKTGYTIYF. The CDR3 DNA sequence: TGTGCCACCAGTGACCACGGGACAGAGAAGACTGGGTACACCATATATTTT.

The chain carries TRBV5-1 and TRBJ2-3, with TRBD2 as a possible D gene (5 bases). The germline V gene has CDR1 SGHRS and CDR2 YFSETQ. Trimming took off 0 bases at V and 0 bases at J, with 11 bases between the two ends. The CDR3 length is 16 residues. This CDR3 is CASSLDGKTSTDTQYF. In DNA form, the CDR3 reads TGCGCCAGCAGCTTGGACGGGAAGACTAGCACAGATACGCAGTATTTT.

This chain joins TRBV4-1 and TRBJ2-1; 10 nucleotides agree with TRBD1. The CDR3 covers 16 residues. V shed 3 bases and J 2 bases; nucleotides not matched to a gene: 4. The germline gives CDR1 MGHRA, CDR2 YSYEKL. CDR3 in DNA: TGCGCCAGCAGCCACCCGGGACAGGGGCCCTACAATGAGCAGTTCTTC. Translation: CASSHPGQGPYNEQFF.

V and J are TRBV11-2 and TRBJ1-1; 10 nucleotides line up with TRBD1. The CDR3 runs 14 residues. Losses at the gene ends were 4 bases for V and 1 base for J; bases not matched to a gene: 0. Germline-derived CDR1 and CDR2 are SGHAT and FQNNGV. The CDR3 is CASSWTGGNTEAFF. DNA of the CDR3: TGTGCCAGCAGCTGGACAGGGGGGAACACTGAAGCTTTCTTT.

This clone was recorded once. The CDR3 region has the DNA TGCAGTGCTAGTTTGAGGCGGACAGGGACCTACAATGAGCAGTTCTTC. Its translation is CSASLRRTGTYNEQFF. The chain links TRBV20-1 to TRBJ2-1; 8 bases match TRBD1. The V gene end was trimmed by 3 bases and the J gene end by 2 bases; junction bases not matched to a gene: 9. Germline V gives CDR1 DFQATT, CDR2 SNEGSKA (reference sequence). The CDR3 is 16 amino acids.

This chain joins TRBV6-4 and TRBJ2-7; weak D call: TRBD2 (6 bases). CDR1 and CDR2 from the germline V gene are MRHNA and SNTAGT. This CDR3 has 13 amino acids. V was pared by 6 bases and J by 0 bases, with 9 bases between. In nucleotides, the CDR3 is TGTGCCAGCAGCCCCGGGAGCTCCTACGAGCAGTACTTC. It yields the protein CASSPGSSYEQYF.

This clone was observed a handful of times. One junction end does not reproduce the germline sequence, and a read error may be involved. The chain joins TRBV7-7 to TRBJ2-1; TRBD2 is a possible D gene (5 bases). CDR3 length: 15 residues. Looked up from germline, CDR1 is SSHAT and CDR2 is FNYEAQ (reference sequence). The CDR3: CASSLGNMGSNEQFF. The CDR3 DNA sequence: TGTGCTAGCAGCTTAGGGAATATGGGGAGCAATGAGCAGTTCTTC.

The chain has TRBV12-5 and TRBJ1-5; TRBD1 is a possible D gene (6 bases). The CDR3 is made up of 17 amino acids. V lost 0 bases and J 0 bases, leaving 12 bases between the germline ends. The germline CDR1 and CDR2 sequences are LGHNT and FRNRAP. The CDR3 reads CASGLVVGALSNQPQHF. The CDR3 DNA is TGTGCTAGTGGTTTGGTAGTGGGGGCGCTTAGCAATCAGCCCCAGCATTTT. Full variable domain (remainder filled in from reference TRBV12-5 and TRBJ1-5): DARVTQTPRHKVTEMGQEVTMRCQPILGHNTVFWYRQTMMQGLELLAYFRNRAPLDDSGMPKDRFSAEMPDATLATLKIQPSEPRDSAVYFCASGLVVGALSNQPQHFGDGTRLSIL.

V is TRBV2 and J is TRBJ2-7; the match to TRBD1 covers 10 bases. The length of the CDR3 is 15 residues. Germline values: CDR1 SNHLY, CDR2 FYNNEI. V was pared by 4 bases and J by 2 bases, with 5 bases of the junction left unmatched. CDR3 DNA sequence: TGTGCCAGCAGTGGCCGGGACAGGGGCACCTACGAGCAGTACTTC. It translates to CASSGRDRGTYEQYF. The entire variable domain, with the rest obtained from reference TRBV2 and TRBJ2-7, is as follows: EPEVTQTPSHQVTQMGQEVILRCVPISNHLYFYWYRQILGQKVEFLVSFYNNEISEKSEIFDDQFSVERPDGSNFTLKIRSTKLEDSAMYFCASSGRDRGTYEQYFGPGTRLTVT.

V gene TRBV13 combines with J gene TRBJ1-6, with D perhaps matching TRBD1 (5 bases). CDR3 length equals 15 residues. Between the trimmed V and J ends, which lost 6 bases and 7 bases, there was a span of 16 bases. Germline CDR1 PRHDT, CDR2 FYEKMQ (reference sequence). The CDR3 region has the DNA TGTGCCAGCAGTCCGCCCGGGGGGTCCAATTCACCCCTCCACTTT. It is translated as CASSPPGGSNSPLHF.

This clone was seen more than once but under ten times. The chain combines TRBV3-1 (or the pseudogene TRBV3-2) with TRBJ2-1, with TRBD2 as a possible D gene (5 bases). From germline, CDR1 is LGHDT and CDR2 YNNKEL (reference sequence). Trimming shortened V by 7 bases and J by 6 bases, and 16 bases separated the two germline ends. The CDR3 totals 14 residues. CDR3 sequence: CASILGVARNEQFF. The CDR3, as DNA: TGTGCCAGCATCTTGGGAGTAGCGCGCAATGAGCAGTTCTTC.

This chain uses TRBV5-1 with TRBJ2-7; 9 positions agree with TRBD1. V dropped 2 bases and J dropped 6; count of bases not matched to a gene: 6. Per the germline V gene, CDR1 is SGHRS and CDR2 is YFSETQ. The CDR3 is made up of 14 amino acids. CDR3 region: CASSFGTGTSEQYF. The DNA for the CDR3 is TGCGCCAGCAGCTTCGGGACAGGGACTTCCGAGCAGTACTTC.

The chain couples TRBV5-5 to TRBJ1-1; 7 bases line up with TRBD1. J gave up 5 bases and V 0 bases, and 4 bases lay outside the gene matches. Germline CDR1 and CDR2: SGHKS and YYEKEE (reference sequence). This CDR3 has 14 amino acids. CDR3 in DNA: TGTGCCAGCAGCTTGGGCGCAGGGGGAACTGAAGCTTTCTTT. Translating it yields CASSLGAGGTEAFF.

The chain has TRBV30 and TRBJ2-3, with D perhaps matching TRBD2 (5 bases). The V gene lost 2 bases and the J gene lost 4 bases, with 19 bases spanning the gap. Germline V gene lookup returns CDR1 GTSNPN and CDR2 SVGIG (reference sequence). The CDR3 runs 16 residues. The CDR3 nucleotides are TGTGCCTGGAGTCACTCTGGATCCCTAGCAGCAGATACGCAGTATTTT. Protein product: CAWSHSGSLAADTQYF.

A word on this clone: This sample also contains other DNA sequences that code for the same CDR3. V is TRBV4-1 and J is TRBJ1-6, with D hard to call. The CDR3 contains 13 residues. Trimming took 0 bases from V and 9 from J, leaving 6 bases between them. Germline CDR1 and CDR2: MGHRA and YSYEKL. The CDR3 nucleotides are TGCGCCAGCAGCCAAGAGGGAGGTTCACCCCTCCACTTT. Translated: CASSQEGGSPLHF.